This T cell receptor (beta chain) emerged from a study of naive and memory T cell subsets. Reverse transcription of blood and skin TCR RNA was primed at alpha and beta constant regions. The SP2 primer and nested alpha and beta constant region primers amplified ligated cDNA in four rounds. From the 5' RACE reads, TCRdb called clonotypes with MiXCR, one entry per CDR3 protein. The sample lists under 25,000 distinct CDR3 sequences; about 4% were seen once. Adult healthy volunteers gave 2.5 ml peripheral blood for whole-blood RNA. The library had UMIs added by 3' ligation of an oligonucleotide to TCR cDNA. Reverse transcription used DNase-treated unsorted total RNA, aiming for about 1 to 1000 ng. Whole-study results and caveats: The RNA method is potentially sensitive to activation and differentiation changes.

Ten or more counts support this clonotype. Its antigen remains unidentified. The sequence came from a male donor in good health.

CDR3 residues: CSVRDFSGQPQHF. The CDR3 region has the DNA TGCAGCGTTCGGGACTTCTCAGGGCAGCCCCAGCATTTT. The J gene is TRBJ1-5, the V gene TRBV29-1; possibly TRBD1 for D (5 bases). Germline V gene data show CDR1 as SQVTM and CDR2 as ANQGSEA. V was cut by 5 bases and J by 7 bases, with 15 bases left in between. This CDR3 has 13 residues. Full variable domain (remainder filled in from reference TRBV29-1 and TRBJ1-5): SAVISQKPSRDICQRGTSLTIQCQVDSQVTMMFWYRQQPGQSLTLIATANQGSEATYESGFVIDKFPISRPNLTFSTLTVSNMSPEDSSIYLCSVRDFSGQPQHFGDGTRLSIL.